This T cell receptor (beta chain) was observed in a study of T cell repertoires in cytomegalovirus infection. The study, taken as a whole, reports: Totalled public TCR beta family frequency picked out people who carried CMV plus the relevant HLA.

Comments on this clonotype: Its antigen is as yet unknown. One end of the junction varies from germline; a read error may be responsible.

Per germline, CDR1 MNHEY and CDR2 SMNVEV (reference sequence). The CDR3 runs to 16 residues. In TCRdb, the reads were re-called with MiXCR into one record per CDR3 protein. The sample includes some 700,000 distinct CDR3 sequences, 35% of them seen just once. The chain recombines TRBV27 with TRBJ1-4, with TRBD1 matching 8 bases. This sequence originates from a human donor in good health (CMV status not recorded). Some clones in this sample may be carry-over from other donors' samples. Material for sequencing was PBMCs. As DNA, the CDR3 is TGTGCCAGCAGTTCCTATTGGACAGGGCTTAATGAAAAACGGTTTTTT. Translation gives CASSSYWTGLNEKRFF.